This TCR beta chain was captured in a study of T-cell memory formation after mild COVID-19 (dated by TCRdb to the early 2020s). General notes on the study: TCR sequence clusters from the two donors were found to be largely donor specific. Two young, previously healthy adult volunteers, one female and one male, were included in the cohort. In a couple of donors, T-cell clones that expanded and contracted after mild COVID-19 were followed by sequencing TCRalpha and TCRbeta repertoires longitudinally.

Ficoll-Paque density gradient centrifugation was the method used to isolate PBMCs. Here is what the overall study found, with its caveats: The detection of some responding clones in pre-infection memory suggests that pre-existing cross-reactive memory T cells joined the SARS-CoV-2 response. From day 15 to 85, contracting clones showed balanced CD4/CD8 phenotypes, whereas a second wave of clones that expanded from day 15 to 37 leaned towards CD4+. SARS-CoV-2 specificity was not confirmed for the second-wave clones peaking on day 37. Contracting CD4+ clones were found mainly in CM and EM memory subsets, while CD8+ clones were enriched in EMRA. Only a couple of mild cases were covered by the study, and larger cohorts that include severe cases with pre-infection samples were considered necessary.

The sequencer listed for this sample is Illumina NovaSeq 6000. cDNA libraries for TCRalpha and TCRbeta were prepared by 5'RACE using constant-segment primers, with sample barcodes and unique molecular identifiers added. RNA was extracted from every sample with Trizol reagent. Amplification of the libraries took two PCR steps, and the second step added a second sample barcode plus Illumina TruSeq adapters. Sequencing of the libraries was done on an Illumina NovaSeq, producing 2 x 150 bp paired-end reads. Regarding the original processing steps: Demultiplexing of reads and collapsing into UMI-guided consensus sequences were performed with migec v1.2.7. Using mixcr v2.1.11, the UMI consensuses were aligned to TRA and TRB V and J templates and assembled into clonotypes. Clonotypes were classified as expanded or contracted when called significant by both edgeR and NoisET, with noise models trained on biological replicates. For edgeR calls, the thresholds were a false discovery rate-adjusted p below 0.01 and a log2 fold-change of 1. PCA with hierarchical clustering of max-normalized trajectories of the 1000 most abundant clonotypes was used as exploratory dynamics analysis. Separately sequenced CD4+ and CD8+ repertoires were used to assign a CD4 or CD8 phenotype to each responding clone. TCRdb passed the public sequencing reads through fastp at Q25 and MiXCR, retaining productive beta sequences. Merged by CDR3 protein, the rows form single entries marked with the most common genes and DNA. V and J calls and clone size were set by TCRdb, not the authors. This sample is represented by 300,000 to 350,000 distinct CDR3 sequences; roughly 15% of them were singletons. The top ten constitute about 20% of the sample.

In the case of this clonotype: The specificity of this receptor is unknown. No quality values exist for individual bases; no much larger clone is one base distant.

Via the germline V gene, CDR1 is SGHTA and CDR2 FQGNSA. V and J are truncated by 3 bases and 9 bases respectively, leaving an intervening sequence of 15 bases. Taken from cysteine to phenylalanine, the CDR3 has 14 residues. Here the CDR3 DNA is all that survives: 42 bases in frame from base 1. Input material: PBMCs or a T cell subset sorted from them (not recorded which). The source is a man between 18 and 35 years old who had mild COVID-19 (a few samples of this study predate the infection). The sample titles of this study are shuffled in the database, so cell type and time point are left out; the donor was told from shared clones. Here the chain combines TRBV7-2 and TRBJ2-4, with a weak D call of TRBD2 (6 bases match). CDR3 region: CASSFAEGEAIQYF. The DNA sequence is given as TGTGCCAGCAGCTTCGCTGAAGGGGAGGCCATTCAGTACTTC. The full variable domain, with segments outside the CDR3 supplied by the reference TRBV7-2 and TRBJ2-4 proteins, appears as GAGVSQSPSNKVTEKGKDVELRCDPISGHTALYWYRQSLGQGLEFLIYFQGNSAPDKSGLPSDRFSAERTGGSVSTLTIQRTQQEDSAVYLCASSFAEGEAIQYFGAGTRLSVL.